Listed below are T cell receptor beta chains from one sample, sequenced in a study of long-term antiretroviral therapy in people with HIV. The table came from immunoSEQ multiplex PCR; TCRdb's copy has only in-frame clones and leaves some out. The sample holds more than 30,000 clones; 83% are singletons and the top ten take approximately 7.9%. The specimen was unsorted PBMCs, collected 0.4 years before starting antiretroviral therapy. The receptors here all came from a man younger than 35 with HIV. Both conserved end residues are part of each CDR3. A D gene is named only where the DNA matches it firmly. Only some rows state a clone size, as once, few, many or a class for expanded clones.

-,-,TRBV15,TRBJ2-5,CATSRGGVETQYF,TGTGCCACCAGCAGAGGAGGGGTCGAGACCCAGTACTTC
-,-,TRBV2,TRBJ1-1,CASSESGAATEAFF,TGTGCCAGCAGTGAGTCGGGGGCCGCGACTGAAGCTTTCTTT
few,-,TRBV10-3,TRBJ1-5,CAISETYAGTNQPQHF,TGTGCCATCAGTGAAACTTATGCGGGAACTAATCAGCCCCAGCATTTT
few,TRBD1,TRBV5-4,TRBJ1-2,CASSSPGRGAYGYTF,TGTGCCAGCAGCTCCCCTGGCAGGGGGGCCTATGGCTACACCTTC
-,-,TRBV27,TRBJ1-2,CASSLKGYGYTF,TGTGCCAGCAGTTTAAAGGGGTATGGCTACACCTTC
-,TRBD1,TRBV2,TRBJ1-2,CASSGEGANGGYTF,TGTGCCAGCAGTGGAGAGGGGGCGAATGGTGGCTACACCTTC
-,-,TRBV7-8,TRBJ2-3,CASSPPGLNKDTQYF,TGTGCCAGCAGCCCACCGGGACTTAATAAAGATACGCAGTATTTT
few,-,TRBV2,TRBJ2-1,CASRAGVYNEQFF,TGTGCCTCAAGGGCAGGGGTTTACAATGAGCAGTTCTTC
-,-,TRBV15,TRBJ1-2,CATSRGFRDGGNYGYTF,TGTGCCACCAGCAGAGGATTCCGGGACGGGGGTAACTATGGCTACACCTTC
-,-,TRBV2,TRBJ1-1,CASSALQAMNTEAFF,TGTGCCAGCAGTGCCCTACAGGCGATGAACACTGAAGCTTTCTTT
-,-,TRBV19,TRBJ2-2,CASSIDRARGLFF,TGTGCCAGTAGTATAGATAGGGCCCGTGGGCTGTTTTTT
-,TRBD1,TRBV4-1,TRBJ1-1,CASSRGQGTNTEAFF,TGCGCCAGCAGCCGCGGACAGGGGACGAACACTGAAGCTTTCTTT
few,TRBD1,TRBV7-9,TRBJ1-1,CASPSRGRNTEAFF,TGTGCCAGCCCGAGTAGGGGGCGGAACACTGAAGCTTTCTTT